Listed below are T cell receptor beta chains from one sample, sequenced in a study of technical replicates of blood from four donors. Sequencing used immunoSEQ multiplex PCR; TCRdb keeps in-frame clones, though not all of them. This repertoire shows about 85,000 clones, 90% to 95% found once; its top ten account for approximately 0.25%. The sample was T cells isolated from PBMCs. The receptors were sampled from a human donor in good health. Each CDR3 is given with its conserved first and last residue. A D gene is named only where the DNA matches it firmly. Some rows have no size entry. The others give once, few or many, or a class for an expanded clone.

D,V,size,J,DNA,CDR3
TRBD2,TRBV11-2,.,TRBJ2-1,TGTGCCAGCAGCTTTAACGGAGCTAGGGAGGGGTTCTTC,CASSFNGAREGFF
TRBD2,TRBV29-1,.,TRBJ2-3,TGCAGCGCCACGGGGGGGGGTCACGATACGCAGTATTTT,CSATGGGHDTQYF
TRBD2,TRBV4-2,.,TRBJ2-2,TGTGCCAGCAGGGCCCTAGCGGGAGTCTCTGGGGAGCTGTTTTTT,CASRALAGVSGELFF
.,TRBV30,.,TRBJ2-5,TGTGCCTGGAGTGTAGGAGTAGGGGGGGTTGAGGAGACCCAGTACTTC,CAWSVGVGGVEETQYF
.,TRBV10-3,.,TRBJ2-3,TGTGCCATCAGTGCGTCACGGGAGAGCACAGATACGCAGTATTTT,CAISASRESTDTQYF
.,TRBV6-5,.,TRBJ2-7,TGTGCCAGCACAGGGGTGCTGTCCTACGAGCAGTACTTC,CASTGVLSYEQYF
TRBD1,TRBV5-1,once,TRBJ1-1,TGCGCCAGCAGCCCCGGGACAGGAGGAACTGAAGCTTTCTTT,CASSPGTGGTEAFF
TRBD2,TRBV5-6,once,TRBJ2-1,TGTGCCAGCAGCTTGGTTGGTAGCGGGAGGGCCCAAGGGAATGAGCAGTTCTTC,CASSLVGSGRAQGNEQFF
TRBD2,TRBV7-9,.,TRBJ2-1,TGTGCCAGCAACCCATCTCAGAAGCGGGGGGGCGGAGCTGAGCAGTTCTTC,CASNPSQKRGGGAEQFF
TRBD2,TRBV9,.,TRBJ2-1,TGTGCCAGCAGCGTAGCGGGAGGCTCCTACAATGAGCAGTTCTTC,CASSVAGGSYNEQFF
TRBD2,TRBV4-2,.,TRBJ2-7,TGTGCCAGCAGCCAAGAAGCTGTCGGCGGGAGTATCTCCTACGAGCAGTACTTC,CASSQEAVGGSISYEQYF
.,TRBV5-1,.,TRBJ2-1,TGCGCCAGCAGCTTCCGGGACATTGACAATGAGCAGTTCTTC,CASSFRDIDNEQFF
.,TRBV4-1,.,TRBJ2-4,TGCGCCAGCAGCCGGATTCCCCCCCCCTACAGGGATTCCAAAAACATTCAGTACTTC,CASSRIPPPYRDSKNIQYF
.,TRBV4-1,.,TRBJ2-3,TGCGCCAGCAGCCAAGTAGACACCACAGATACGCAGTATTTT,CASSQVDTTDTQYF
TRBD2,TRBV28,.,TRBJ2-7,TGTGCCAGCAGTTTGGGGGGACTAGCGGCCTACGAGCAGTACTTC,CASSLGGLAAYEQYF
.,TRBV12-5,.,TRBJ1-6,TGTGCTAGTGGTTTGTCAGGGGAATGGGGCTCCTATAATTCACCCCTCCACTTT,CASGLSGEWGSYNSPLHF
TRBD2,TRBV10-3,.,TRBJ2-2,TGTGCCATCAGTAAAGAACTAGCGGGGGGGCCGAAGACCGGGGAGCTGTTTTTT,CAISKELAGGPKTGELFF
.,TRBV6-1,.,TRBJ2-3,TGTGCCACCCTACCCCCACAGGGTAGGCAGTATTTT,CATLPPQGRQYF
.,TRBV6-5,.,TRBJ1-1,TGTGCGAGCGGAGGGGCCCGGTGGAACACTGAAGCTTTCTTT,CASGGARWNTEAFF
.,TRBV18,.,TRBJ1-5,TGTGCCAGCTCACCAGGATCCCAGGCCCTTTATAGCAATCAGCCCCAGCATTTT,CASSPGSQALYSNQPQHF
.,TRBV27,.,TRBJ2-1,TGTGCCAGCAGTATACAGGTTATGGGGTACAATGAGCAGTTCTTC,CASSIQVMGYNEQFF
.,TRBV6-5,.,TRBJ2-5,TGTGCCAGCAGTCCCCGAACAGTCAAAGAGACCCAGTACTTC,CASSPRTVKETQYF
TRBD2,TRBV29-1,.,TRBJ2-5,TGCAGCGTTGAGGCTAGCGGGAGTTGGACTCAAGAGACCCAGTACTTC,CSVEASGSWTQETQYF
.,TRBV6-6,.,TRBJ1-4,TGTGCCAGCAACAAGGGGTTCACTAATGAAAAACTGTTTTTT,CASNKGFTNEKLFF
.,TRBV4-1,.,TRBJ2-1,TGCGCCAGCAGCCAAATAGGGGCTAAACCCATCAATGAGCAGTTCTTC,CASSQIGAKPINEQFF
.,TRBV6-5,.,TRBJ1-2,TGTGCCAGCAGTCAAATGTGGGGGGTGGGCTACACCTTC,CASSQMWGVGYTF